This T cell receptor beta chain was sequenced for a study of T cell clonotyping in hematopoietic cell transplantation (dated by TCRdb to the early 2020s). Broadly, across the study: Pretransplant samples from recipients were collected after cytoreduction. A total of 120 to 150 blood samples were gathered in the study from roughly 40 consecutive transplant recipients along with their related donors. Recruitment of patients was conducted between late 2015 and 2017, and follow-up was continued until late 2020 or death.

This clone was recorded once. Its target antigen remains unknown. Base qualities are not provided; no much larger clone lies one nucleotide away. Findings and caveats that apply to the study as a whole: Inverse Simpson Index values from donors and from recipients before transplant predicted broader TCR repertoire diversity after transplant. Recipient TCR diversity fell after transplant, with pathologically expanded clonotypes rising progressively from day 30 to day 180. The sample size was limited, and because cells were not sorted, the contributions of CD4 and CD8 repertoires could not be separated. Overlap with donor repertoires was found for only a small fraction of recipient repertoires, with over 95% found to appear de novo at the given depth.

The immunoSEQ assay, a bias-controlled multiplex PCR with V- and J-specific primers, was used to amplify TCR beta CDR3 regions from genomic DNA. A proprietary barcode and Illumina adapter sequences were added to the CDR3 amplicons in a second PCR step. An Illumina MiSeq instrument was used for sequencing of the CDR3 libraries. The authors processed their data as follows. Export and quality control were performed with immunoSEQ Analyzer 3.0, and downstream analyses were performed with R Bioconductor and Immunarch. Repertoire metrics were calculated using only productive rearrangements within the normalized downsampled data set. In the normalized cohort, clonotypes with more than 5 templates were defined as pathologically expanded. The Inverse Simpson Index served as the measure of repertoire diversity. To capture all clonotypes, CMV-specificity analyses were performed on the non-normalized data set. TCRdb stores this immuneACCESS table with in-frame sequences only. Part of the clones is absent; in the studies checked, under half of the shortfall reflects unresolved V genes, and no reason is known for the rest. V and J calls and clone size are those listed in that table; D and trimming were worked out from the DNA. This sample comprises over 8,000 clones, roughly 84% of them detected only once. Together, the top ten hold about 15% of the sample.

Explained via the paper, the time point label denotes: recipient sample about 28 days before transplant, after cytoreduction. Recipient blood was collected about 28 days before transplant and at days 30, 100 and 180 after transplant. Using Nuclei Lysis Solution, genomic DNA was extracted from unfractionated peripheral blood mononuclear cells that were either fresh or cryopreserved. The source was peripheral blood mononuclear cells, collected before stem cell transplant. This sequence originates from a woman aged 50 to 60 with chronic myeloid leukemia. Some clones in this sample may be carry-over from other donors' samples.

The bases read TGTGCCAGCAGCTTGAGCCCAAACCGAAACACCGGGGAGCTGTTTTTT. It encodes CASSLSPNRNTGELFF. The chain is encoded by TRBV5-4 joined to TRBJ2-2; no D gene can be assigned with confidence. Deletion took 1 base off V and 2 bases off J, with a span of 12 bases between the germline ends. Measured from the cysteine to the phenylalanine, the CDR3 is 16 residues long. Just CDR3 DNA is preserved here, 48 bases in frame from base 1. The germline V gene encodes CDR1 SGHNT and CDR2 YYREEE (reference sequence).